This T cell receptor beta chain was observed in a study of sequential checkpoint blockade in melanoma. Study summary: Each arm's sequence ended with maintenance nivolumab.

Germline CDR1 is SGHDT and CDR2 is YYEEEE. Trimming took off 4 bases at V and 2 bases at J, with 4 bases between the two ends. The CDR3 contains 11 residues. Sample treatment: randomized to nivolumab then ipilimumab (arm A) or the reverse (arm B). Live CD3+CD8+ CD19− CD56− cells were sorted from PBMCs. Only in-frame clones appear in the TCRdb table, and some are missing; sequencing was by immunoSEQ multiplex PCR. The profile shows more than 25,000 clones, approximately 88% of them singletons. This TCR derives from a human donor with melanoma. The sequencing used CD8+ T cells sorted from blood (inferred from file names), collected from a patient given nivolumab and ipilimumab in sequence. The chain joins TRBV5-6 to TRBJ2-7; D is ambiguous. The chain's CDR3 is CASSLTYEQYF. For the CDR3, the DNA is TGTGCCAGCAGCCTTACCTACGAGCAGTACTTC.